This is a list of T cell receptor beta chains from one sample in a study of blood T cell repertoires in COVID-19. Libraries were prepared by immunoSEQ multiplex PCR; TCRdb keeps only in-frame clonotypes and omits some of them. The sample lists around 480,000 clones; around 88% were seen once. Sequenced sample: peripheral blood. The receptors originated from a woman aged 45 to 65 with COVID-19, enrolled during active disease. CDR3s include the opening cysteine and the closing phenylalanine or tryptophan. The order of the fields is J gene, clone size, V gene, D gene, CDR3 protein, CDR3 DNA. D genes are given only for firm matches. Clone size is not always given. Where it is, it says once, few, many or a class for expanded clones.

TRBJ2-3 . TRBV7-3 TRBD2 CASSSREGPPDTQYF TGTGCCAGCAGCTCTAGGGAGGGGCCACCCGATACGCAGTATTTT
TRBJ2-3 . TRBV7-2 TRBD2 CASSWGTSNADTQYF TGTGCCAGCAGCTGGGGGACTAGCAACGCAGATACGCAGTATTTT
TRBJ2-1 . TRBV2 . CASRGKGHYNEQFF TGTGCCAGCCGGGGTAAGGGCCACTACAATGAGCAGTTCTTC
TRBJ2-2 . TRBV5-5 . CASSLGGAGELFF TGTGCCAGCAGCTTGGGGGGGGCCGGGGAGCTGTTTTTT
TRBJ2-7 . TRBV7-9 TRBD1 CASSTQGAYEQYF TGTGCCAGCAGCACGCAGGGGGCCTACGAGCAGTACTTC
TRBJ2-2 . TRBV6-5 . CASSYSSTNTGELFF TGTGCCAGCAGTTACTCGAGTACGAACACCGGGGAGCTGTTTTTT
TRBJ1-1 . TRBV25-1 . CASSEAANTEAFF TGTGCCAGCAGTGAAGCGGCGAACACTGAAGCTTTCTTT
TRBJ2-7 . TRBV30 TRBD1 CAWSVQGSPYEQYF TGTGCCTGGAGTGTACAGGGGAGCCCCTACGAGCAGTACTTC
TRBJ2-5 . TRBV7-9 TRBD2 CASSQTSGGTWETQYF TGTGCCAGCAGCCAGACTAGCGGGGGTACGTGGGAGACCCAGTACTTC
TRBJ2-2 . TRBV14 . CASSQAPGPRVGELFF TGTGCCAGCAGCCAAGCGCCAGGACCGAGGGTTGGGGAGCTGTTTTTT
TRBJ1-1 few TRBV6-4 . CASKSVVGNTEAFF TGTGCCAGCAAAAGCGTCGTAGGGAACACTGAAGCTTTCTTT
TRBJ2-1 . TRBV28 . CASSFRGEQFF TGTGCCAGCAGTTTCCGGGGGGAGCAGTTCTTC
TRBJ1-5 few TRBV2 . CASSVGVDQPQHF TGTGCCAGTTCCGTCGGGGTCGATCAGCCCCAGCATTTT
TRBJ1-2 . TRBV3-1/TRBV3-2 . CASSPLTGINGYTF TGTGCCAGCAGCCCGCTAACAGGGATCAATGGCTACACCTTC
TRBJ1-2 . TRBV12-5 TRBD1 CASGPDGTAPYGYTF TGTGCTAGTGGTCCCGATGGGACAGCTCCGTATGGCTACACCTTC
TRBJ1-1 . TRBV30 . CAWSVMLGGTEAFF TGTGCCTGGAGTGTAATGCTCGGGGGCACTGAAGCTTTCTTT
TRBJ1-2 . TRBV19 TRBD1 CASNGQGSLYGYTF TGTGCCAGTAATGGACAGGGCTCCCTATACGGCTACACCTTC
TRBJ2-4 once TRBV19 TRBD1 CASSIPGQGERNIQYF TGTGCCAGTAGTATTCCGGGACAGGGGGAAAGAAACATTCAGTACTTC
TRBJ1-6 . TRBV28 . CASREDRRNSPLHF TGTGCCAGCAGGGAGGACAGACGGAATTCACCCCTCCACTTT
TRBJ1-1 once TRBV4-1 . CASSQDRLQEAFF TGCGCCAGCAGCCAAGACAGGTTGCAGGAAGCTTTCTTT
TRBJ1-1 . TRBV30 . CAWIVNTEAFF TGTGCCTGGATAGTAAACACTGAAGCTTTCTTT
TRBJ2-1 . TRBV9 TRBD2 CASSVDGGGAGEQFF TGTGCCAGCAGCGTAGATGGCGGGGGGGCTGGTGAGCAGTTCTTC
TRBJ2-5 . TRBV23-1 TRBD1 CASSLNDDRVDETQYF TGCGCCAGCAGTCTAAACGACGACAGGGTCGACGAGACCCAGTACTTC
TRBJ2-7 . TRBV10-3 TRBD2 CAIKRASGGGNEQYF TGTGCCATCAAAAGGGCCTCGGGGGGGGGAAACGAGCAGTACTTC
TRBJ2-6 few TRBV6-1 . CASREDRRANVLTF TGTGCCAGCAGGGAAGACAGGAGGGCCAACGTCCTGACTTTC
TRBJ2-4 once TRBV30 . CASLPQGNKNIQYF TGTGCCTCCCTCCCCCAGGGAAACAAAAACATTCAGTACTTC
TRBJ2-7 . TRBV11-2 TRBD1 CASSLGGGASYEQYF TGTGCCAGCAGCTTAGGAGGGGGCGCCTCCTACGAGCAGTACTTC
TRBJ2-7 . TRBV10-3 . CAISESQDSYEQYF TGTGCCATCAGTGAGTCGCAAGACAGTTACGAGCAGTACTTC
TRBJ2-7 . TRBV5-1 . CASRSRGAVNEQYF TGCGCCAGCAGATCCCGGGGGGCGGTCAACGAGCAGTACTTC
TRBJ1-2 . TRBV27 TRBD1 CASSLDRGEGYTF TGTGCCAGCAGTTTGGACAGGGGAGAAGGCTACACCTTC
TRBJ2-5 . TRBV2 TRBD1 CASSRTGLGQETQYF TGTGCCAGCAGTAGGACAGGGCTGGGGCAAGAGACCCAGTACTTC
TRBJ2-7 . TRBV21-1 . CASTLGIGTGRYEQYF TGTGCCAGCACCTTGGGGATTGGGACAGGGCGCTACGAGCAGTACTTC
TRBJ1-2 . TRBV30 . CASTSESNYGYTF TGTGCCTCCACGAGCGAGTCTAACTATGGCTACACCTTC
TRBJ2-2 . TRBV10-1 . CASRPTGNTGELFF TGCGCCAGCAGACCGACAGGAAACACCGGGGAGCTGTTTTTT
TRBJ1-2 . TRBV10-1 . CASSSGRSYGYTF TGCGCCAGCAGCAGCGGACGGTCCTATGGCTACACCTTC
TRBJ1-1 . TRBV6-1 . CASSEWAVNTEAFF TGTGCCAGCAGTGAATGGGCAGTGAACACTGAAGCTTTCTTT
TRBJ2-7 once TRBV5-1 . CASSLDIGDSYEQYF TGCGCCAGCAGCTTGGATATCGGGGACTCCTACGAGCAGTACTTC
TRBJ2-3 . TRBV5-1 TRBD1 CASSQPRDRGADTQYF TGCGCCAGCAGCCAACCCCGGGACAGGGGCGCAGATACGCAGTATTTT